This TCR beta chain is drawn from a study of cytomegalovirus exposure and HLA in healthy donors. Study-wide background: HLA-typed donors were the source of about 85 million unique TCRs, which an early data release held.

Points from the study as a whole: Other equally common chains were less clonally expanded than HLA-associated TCR beta chains, a later analysis showed.

Regarding this clone: Antigen: not known.

PCR employed 60 Vbeta and 13 Jbeta primers. Original data processing: Approximately 83 million unique TCR beta chains, 9 million to 11 million shared, were counted in a later analysis. The repertoire was sequenced with immunoSEQ multiplex PCR; TCRdb's copy has only in-frame clones and lacks some. V and J calls and clone size come straight from that table; D and trimming were deduced from the DNA. The sample lists more than 150,000 clones; about 80% were seen once. CDR1 MDHEN and CDR2 SYDVKM come from the germline V gene. V was cut by 9 bases and J by 5 bases, with 16 bases left in between. CDR3 length: 14 residues.

The chain joins TRBV28 to TRBJ2-2; tentative D call: TRBD1 (5 bases). Sequencing input: PBMCs. The clonotype comes from a man aged 40-55 years in good health and CMV-seronegative. The CDR3 nucleotides read TGTGCCAGTATTGCGGCAGGGTATACCGGGGAGCTGTTTTTT. Its translation is CASIAAGYTGELFF.